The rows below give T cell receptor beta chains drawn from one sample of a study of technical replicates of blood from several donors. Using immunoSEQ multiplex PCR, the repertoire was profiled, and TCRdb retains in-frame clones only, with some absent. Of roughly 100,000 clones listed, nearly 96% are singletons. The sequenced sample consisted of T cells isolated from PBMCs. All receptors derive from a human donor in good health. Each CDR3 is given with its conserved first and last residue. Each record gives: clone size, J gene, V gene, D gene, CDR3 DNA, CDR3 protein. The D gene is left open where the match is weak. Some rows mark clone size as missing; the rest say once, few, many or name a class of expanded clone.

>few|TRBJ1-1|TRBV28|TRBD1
TGTGCCAGCAGTTTATCCCTCGGGACAGCGAACACTGAAGCTTTCTTT
CASSLSLGTANTEAFF
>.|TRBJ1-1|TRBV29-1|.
TGCAGCGTTGATTCTGCAGTCTACACTGAAGCTTTCTTT
CSVDSAVYTEAFF
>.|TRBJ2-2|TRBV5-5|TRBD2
TGTGCCAGCAGCATTGGACTAGCAGTTACCGGGGAGCTGTTTTTT
CASSIGLAVTGELFF
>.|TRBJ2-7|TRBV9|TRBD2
TGTGCCAGCAGCGTATTAGCGGGGGGTTACTACGAGCAGTACTTC
CASSVLAGGYYEQYF
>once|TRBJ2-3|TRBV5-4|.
TGTGCCAGCAGCTTAAATAGAGGAGGCAGCACAGATACGCAGTATTTT
CASSLNRGGSTDTQYF
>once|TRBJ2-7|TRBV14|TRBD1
TGTGCCAGCAGCCAAGTCTTAGGACAGGAATCCTACGAGCAGTACTTC
CASSQVLGQESYEQYF
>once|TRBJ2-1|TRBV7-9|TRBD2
TGTGCCAGCAGCTTAGCGACGTCTCTAGCGGGAGAAATCCACAATGAGCAGTTCTTC
CASSLATSLAGEIHNEQFF
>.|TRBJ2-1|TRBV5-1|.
TGCGCCAGCAGCTTGGCCGCCAGCTCCTACAATGAGCAGTTCTTC
CASSLAASSYNEQFF
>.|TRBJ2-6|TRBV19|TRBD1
TGTGCCAGGACCGACAGGGTGGCTGGGGCCAACGTCCTGACTTTC
CARTDRVAGANVLTF
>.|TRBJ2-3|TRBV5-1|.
TGCGCCAGCAGCAGCCAGGACTTAACTAGCACAGATACGCAGTATTTT
CASSSQDLTSTDTQYF
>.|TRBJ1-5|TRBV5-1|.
TGCGCCAGCAGCTTGGGGACAAATAGCAATCAGCCCCAGCATTTT
CASSLGTNSNQPQHF
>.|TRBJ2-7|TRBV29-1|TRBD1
TGCAGCGCACAGGGACAGGAGTCCTACGAGCAGTACTTC
CSAQGQESYEQYF
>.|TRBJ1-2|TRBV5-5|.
TGTGCCAGCAGCTTGGACCCACTCCCGACTAACTATGGCTACACCTTC
CASSLDPLPTNYGYTF
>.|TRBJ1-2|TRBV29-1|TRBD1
TGCAGCGTTGAAGATTGGGACAGGTCGAGTAATGGCTACACCTTC
CSVEDWDRSSNGYTF
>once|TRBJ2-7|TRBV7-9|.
TGTGCCCGCCTAGGCCCTGGGGGGGAGCAGTACTTC
CARLGPGGEQYF
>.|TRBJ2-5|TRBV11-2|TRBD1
TGTGCCAGCAGCGTCGGACAGGGCCAAGAGACCCAGTACTTC
CASSVGQGQETQYF
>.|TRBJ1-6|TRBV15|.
TGTGCCACCAGCAGAGAGTACAGCCAAAATTCACCCCTCCACTTT
CATSREYSQNSPLHF
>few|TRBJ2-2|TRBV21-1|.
TGTGCCAGCAGCAAAGGGGACAGGCCCGGGGAGCTGTTTTTT
CASSKGDRPGELFF
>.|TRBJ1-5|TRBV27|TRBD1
TGTGCCAGCAGTCCCTGGGACAGTTCCCAGCCCCAGCATTTT
CASSPWDSSQPQHF
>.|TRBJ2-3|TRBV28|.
TGTGCCAGCAGTTTAACCGGGATCGGCACAGATACGCAGTATTTT
CASSLTGIGTDTQYF
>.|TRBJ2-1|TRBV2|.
TGTGCCAGCAGTCTACAGAATAATGAGCAGTTCTTC
CASSLQNNEQFF
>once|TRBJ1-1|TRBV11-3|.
TGTGCCAGCAGCTTCGACGGCGGGGACACTGAAGCTTTCTTT
CASSFDGGDTEAFF
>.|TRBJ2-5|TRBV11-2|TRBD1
TGTGCCAGCAGCTTACCCCCCCGGGACAGGGATCGAGAGACCCAGTACTTC
CASSLPPRDRDRETQYF
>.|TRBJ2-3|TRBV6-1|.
TGTGCCAGCAGTCCCCCCGCTATATCCCGGGATACGCAGTATTTT
CASSPPAISRDTQYF
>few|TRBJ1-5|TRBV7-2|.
TGTGCCAGCAGCCGTCAGGACAATCAGCCCCAGCATTTT
CASSRQDNQPQHF
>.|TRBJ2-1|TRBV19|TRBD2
TGTGCCAGTAGTATGTCGCACAGCGGGGGCACAGACAACAATGAGCAGTTCTTC
CASSMSHSGGTDNNEQFF
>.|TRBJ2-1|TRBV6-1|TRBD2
TGTGCCAGCAGTGAAGGGACTAGCGGGAGCAATGAGCAGTTCTTC
CASSEGTSGSNEQFF
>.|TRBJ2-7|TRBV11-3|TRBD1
TGTGCCAGCTCCCCCGGGACAGGGGCCTACGAGCAGTACTTC
CASSPGTGAYEQYF
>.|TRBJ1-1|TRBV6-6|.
TGTGCCACACTTTTTGCGGGGGGCCCTCGTACTGAAGCTTTCTTT
CATLFAGGPRTEAFF
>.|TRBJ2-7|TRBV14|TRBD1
TGTGCCAGCAGCCGGGGTTTTGGACAGGTAACGTTC
CASSRGFGQVTF
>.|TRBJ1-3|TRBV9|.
TGTGCCAGCAGCGCCCGTAGGGTATTTTGGGGAGATGGAAACACCATATATTTT
CASSARRVFWGDGNTIYF
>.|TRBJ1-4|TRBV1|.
TGCACCAGCAGCCAAGTTCCCCCTGAGGAAGCTTTTAATGAAAAACTGTTTTTT
CTSSQVPPEEAFNEKLFF
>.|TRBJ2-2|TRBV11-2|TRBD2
TGTGCCAGCAGCCCGCTAAGCGGGGGAGGCCGGGAGCTGTTTTTT
CASSPLSGGGRELFF
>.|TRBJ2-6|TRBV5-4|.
TGTGCCAGCAGCTTGCCAGGGGCGTCCCCTGGGGCCAACGTCCTGACTTTC
CASSLPGASPGANVLTF
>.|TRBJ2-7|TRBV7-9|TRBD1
TGTGCCAGCAGCCGACAGGGATACTACGAGCAGTACTTC
CASSRQGYYEQYF
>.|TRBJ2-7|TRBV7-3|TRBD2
TGTGCCAGCAGCGTTACTAGCGGGGGCAGTTACGAGCAGTACTTC
CASSVTSGGSYEQYF
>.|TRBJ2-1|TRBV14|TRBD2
TGTGCCAGCACCCGAGCGAGACATAGCGGGGGGGCTAATGAGCAGTTCTTC
CASTRARHSGGANEQFF
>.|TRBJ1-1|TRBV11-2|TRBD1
TGTGCCAGCAGTTTTAGACAGGGGGCCTCTATGAACACTGAAGCTTTCTTT
CASSFRQGASMNTEAFF
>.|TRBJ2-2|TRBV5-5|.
TGTGCCAGCAGCCAAACCCTTCTCCGGGGGACGTCAAGCGGGGAGCTGTTTTTT
CASSQTLLRGTSSGELFF
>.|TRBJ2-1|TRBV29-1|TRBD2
TGCAGCGTCGCCTTCCGACTAGCGGATTACAATGAGCAGTTCTTC
CSVAFRLADYNEQFF
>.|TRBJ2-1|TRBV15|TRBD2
TGTGCCACCAGCAGAGAAGCGGGAGCCTACAATGAGCAGTTCTTC
CATSREAGAYNEQFF
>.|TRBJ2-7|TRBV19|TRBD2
TGTGCCAGTAGTATAACCCCGCGGACTAGCGGCTACGAGCAGTACTTC
CASSITPRTSGYEQYF